This T cell receptor (beta chain) came from a study of cytomegalovirus exposure and HLA in healthy donors. Study-level findings and limits: The Asian-associated ancestry cluster reportedly had fewer N-insertions than the 666-donor mean in a later analysis. Reportedly, HLA-A and HLA-B alleles of most subjects were accurately predicted from TCR beta. Several V segments, TRBV6-2 and TRBV6-3 among them, could not be told apart and were dropped.

The PCR made use of 60 Vbeta and 13 Jbeta primers. Original processing notes: Unique TCR beta chains totaled some 80 million in a later count, with roughly 10 million of them shared. Measured with immunoSEQ multiplex PCR; TCRdb has only the in-frame clones, and not every one. V, J and clone size were drawn from that table, and D and trimming were deduced from the DNA. The sample lists around 130,000 clones; around 70% were seen once. Comments on this clone: Its antigen remains unknown.

The V gene lost 6 bases and the J gene lost 7 bases, with 22 bases spanning the gap. The CDR3 is made up of 15 amino acids. Germline V gives CDR1 WNHNN, CDR2 SYGVQD (reference sequence). The specimen was PBMCs. V is TRBV10-1 and J is TRBJ2-7, with D possibly matching TRBD2 (5 bases). This clonotype was sampled from a man aged 35 to 55 in good health and CMV-seropositive. CDR3 DNA sequence: TGCGCCAGCAGCATGATCGGAGGAGTGAGTAAAGAGCAGTACTTC. Protein: CASSMIGGVSKEQYF.